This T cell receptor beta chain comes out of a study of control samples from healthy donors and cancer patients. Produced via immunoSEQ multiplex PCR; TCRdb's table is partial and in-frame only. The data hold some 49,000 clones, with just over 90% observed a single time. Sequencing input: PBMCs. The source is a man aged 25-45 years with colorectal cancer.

CDR3 amino acids: CASSPPKGASTGELFF. CDR3 sequence (DNA): TGTGCCAGCTCACCACCAAAGGGGGCAAGCACCGGGGAGCTGTTTTTT. The chain employs TRBV18 and TRBJ2-2; TRBD1 aligns across 7 bases. The CDR3 sequence is 16 residues long. The germline gives CDR1 KGHSH, CDR2 LQKENI. The J segment lost 4 bases and the V segment lost 0 bases, leaving 5 bases of the junction unmatched.